The subject of this entry is one T cell receptor (beta chain). Study processing details: Amplification of reference gene primers provided the estimated nucleated cell counts. Profiled with immunoSEQ multiplex PCR; TCRdb holds only in-frame clones, not every one. The D gene and trimming were derived from the DNA, and the V and J assignments and clone size from that table. The sample lists under 450,000 clones, about 88% occurring once. The data belong to a study of blood T cell repertoires in COVID-19. Study information: Nucleic acid was either cDNA or gDNA, and it came from T cells, B-cell-depleted T cells, or PBMCs.

Germline V gives CDR1 SGHVS, CDR2 FNYEAQ. The CDR3 totals 16 residues. Trimming cost V 2 bases and J 8 bases; bases outside gene matches: 8. Individuals aged 18 to 89 years were recruited from around 22 US areas. Cohorts were assigned according to the clinical history that participants reported. Sequencing was done on a sample of PBMCs or T cells enriched from blood (not recorded which). The sequence was collected from a woman in her 30s who had recovered from COVID-19. The J gene is TRBJ1-4, the V gene TRBV7-6, with TRBD1 matching over 10 bases. The CDR3 DNA reads as TGTGCCAGCAGCTTACAGACAGGGGGCGAGGGGGAAAAACTGTTTTTT. It encodes CASSLQTGGEGEKLFF.